Listed below are T cell receptor beta chains from one sample, sequenced in a study of blood T cell repertoires in COVID-19. Clones were read by immunoSEQ multiplex PCR, and TCRdb kept only the in-frame ones, dropping some. Of more than 95,000 clones in the sample, approximately 89% were seen once. What was sequenced was peripheral blood. These TCRs come from a woman at least 80 years old with COVID-19, enrolled during active disease. The CDR3 runs from the conserved cysteine through the conserved F or W. D genes are given only for firm matches. Size is omitted from some rows. Given values are once, few, many or a class for expanded clones.

J: TRBJ2-3
size: .
D: .
V: TRBV11-3
DNA: TGTGCCAGCAGCGTCACAGGGAGCACAGATACGCAGTATTTT
CDR3: CASSVTGSTDTQYF

J: TRBJ1-1
size: .
D: .
V: TRBV9
DNA: TGTGCCAGCAGCGTAGATCCGGCGGGCGGAGCGAACACTGAAGCTTTCTTT
CDR3: CASSVDPAGGANTEAFF

J: TRBJ1-2
size: .
D: .
V: TRBV7-9
DNA: TGTGCCAGCAGCTTAGACGGAGGCGGCTACACCTTC
CDR3: CASSLDGGGYTF

J: TRBJ2-1
size: .
D: TRBD2
V: TRBV3-1/TRBV3-2
DNA: TGTGCCAGCAGCCAAGGGAGTAGCGGGGTATACAATGAGCAGTTCTTC
CDR3: CASSQGSSGVYNEQFF

J: TRBJ2-5
size: .
D: TRBD2
V: TRBV6-5
DNA: TGTGCCAGCAGCGATAGCGGGAGTCGGGAGACCCAGTACTTC
CDR3: CASSDSGSRETQYF

J: TRBJ2-5
size: .
D: .
V: TRBV5-1
DNA: TGCGCCAGCAGCCCCCGACAGAAAGAGACCCAGTACTTC
CDR3: CASSPRQKETQYF

J: TRBJ2-7
size: .
D: TRBD1
V: TRBV7-2
DNA: TGTGCCAGCAGCAACAGGGGTACCATCCGCGAGCAGTACTTC
CDR3: CASSNRGTIREQYF

J: TRBJ2-7
size: once
D: .
V: TRBV5-4
DNA: TGTGCCAGCAGCTCTCAGGGGGGAACCTACGAGCAGTACTTC
CDR3: CASSSQGGTYEQYF

J: TRBJ2-5
size: .
D: .
V: TRBV7-7
DNA: TGTGCCAGCAGCTTATCGTCTTGGAAGGAGGAGACCCAGTACTTC
CDR3: CASSLSSWKEETQYF

J: TRBJ1-2
size: once
D: .
V: TRBV19
DNA: TGTGCCAGTAGCTCGAGGGTAGAGGATGGCTACACCTTC
CDR3: CASSSRVEDGYTF

J: TRBJ1-1
size: .
D: TRBD1
V: TRBV14
DNA: TGTGCCAGCAGCCCTCGGACAGGGCCGGAGAACACTGAAGCTTTCTTT
CDR3: CASSPRTGPENTEAFF

J: TRBJ2-4
size: .
D: TRBD1
V: TRBV24-1
DNA: TGTGCCACCAGTGATTTCTCGACAGGGGAAAACATTCAGTACTTC
CDR3: CATSDFSTGENIQYF

J: TRBJ2-7
size: .
D: .
V: TRBV7-2
DNA: TGTGCCAGCAGCTTAGTCGGCGGGAACGAGCAGTACTTC
CDR3: CASSLVGGNEQYF

J: TRBJ2-1
size: .
D: TRBD2
V: TRBV2
DNA: TGTGCCAGCAGTGAGGAAGGACTAGCGGGAGATGAGCAGTTCTTC
CDR3: CASSEEGLAGDEQFF

J: TRBJ1-2
size: .
D: TRBD1
V: TRBV5-1
DNA: TGCGCCAGCAGTCCAGGACAGGGCTCGGATGGCTACACCTTC
CDR3: CASSPGQGSDGYTF

J: TRBJ2-7
size: .
D: TRBD1
V: TRBV5-4
DNA: TGTGCCAGCAGCAAGACCGGGACAGGCAGAAGTTACGAGCAGTACTTC
CDR3: CASSKTGTGRSYEQYF

J: TRBJ1-1
size: .
D: .
V: TRBV12-3/TRBV12-4
DNA: TGTGCCAGCAGTTTATTCAGGGAAGCTTTCTTT
CDR3: CASSLFREAFF

J: TRBJ2-7
size: .
D: TRBD2
V: TRBV6-5
DNA: TGTGCCAGCAGTTTAGCGGGAGGGTTCGAGCAGTACTTC
CDR3: CASSLAGGFEQYF

J: TRBJ1-2
size: .
D: .
V: TRBV6-5
DNA: TGTGCCGGCAGACAAACAGCTAACTATGGCTACACCTTC
CDR3: CAGRQTANYGYTF

J: TRBJ1-5
size: .
D: TRBD1
V: TRBV5-5
DNA: TGTGCCAGCAGCCTAGGGGGCATTAGGAATCAGCCCCAGCATTTT
CDR3: CASSLGGIRNQPQHF

J: TRBJ2-7
size: .
D: TRBD1
V: TRBV18
DNA: TGTGCCAGCTCAGGGGGACAGGGGACCTACGAGCAGTACTTC
CDR3: CASSGGQGTYEQYF

J: TRBJ2-3
size: .
D: TRBD2
V: TRBV4-2
DNA: TGTGCATCAATGTCGACTAGCGGGGGGGATACGCAGTATTTT
CDR3: CASMSTSGGDTQYF

J: TRBJ2-3
size: .
D: TRBD1
V: TRBV11-2
DNA: TGTGCCAGCAGCCCGAACAGGGGAATATCAGATACGCAGTATTTT
CDR3: CASSPNRGISDTQYF

J: TRBJ1-5
size: .
D: TRBD1
V: TRBV6-5
DNA: TGTGCCAGCAGCCTGGACAGGGCCGCCAAATCGCCCCAGCATTTT
CDR3: CASSLDRAAKSPQHF

J: TRBJ1-5
size: few
D: TRBD1
V: TRBV28
DNA: TGTGCCAGCAGTTTAGATGGGGGGACAGCTGGACCATCGCCCCAGCATTTT
CDR3: CASSLDGGTAGPSPQHF

J: TRBJ1-3
size: .
D: TRBD1
V: TRBV7-2
DNA: TGTGCCAGCAGCGCCGGACAGGGGGTGGACACCATATATTTT
CDR3: CASSAGQGVDTIYF

J: TRBJ2-7
size: .
D: .
V: TRBV7-9
DNA: TGTGCCAGCAGCTTAGGGGACATCGGCTCCTACGAGCAGTACTTC
CDR3: CASSLGDIGSYEQYF

J: TRBJ2-7
size: .
D: .
V: TRBV5-4
DNA: TGTGCCAGCAGCTTGTTAACGGGGTCCTACGAGCAGTACTTC
CDR3: CASSLLTGSYEQYF

J: TRBJ2-6
size: once
D: .
V: TRBV5-6
DNA: TGTGCCACCAGCGGGCAGGGGGTCTCTGGGGCCAACGTCCTGACTTTC
CDR3: CATSGQGVSGANVLTF

J: TRBJ1-2
size: few
D: TRBD1
V: TRBV6-1
DNA: TGTGCCAGCAGTGAGGGGGACAGGGGGCTTGTTGGCTACACCTTC
CDR3: CASSEGDRGLVGYTF

J: TRBJ1-1
size: once
D: TRBD1
V: TRBV6-2/TRBV6-3
DNA: TGTGCCAGCAGCCCCCAACAGGGGACAATGAACACTGAAGCTTTCTTT
CDR3: CASSPQQGTMNTEAFF

J: TRBJ1-3
size: .
D: .
V: TRBV9
DNA: TGTGCCAGCAGCACCCCAGGGGTCGGAAACACCATATATTTT
CDR3: CASSTPGVGNTIYF

J: TRBJ2-5
size: once
D: TRBD1
V: TRBV20-1
DNA: TGCAGTGCGAGTCCGGGACAGGGGTTGGGCGAGACCCAGTACTTC
CDR3: CSASPGQGLGETQYF

J: TRBJ2-1
size: .
D: .
V: TRBV9
DNA: TGTGCCAGCAGCGTAGGGACTACATCCTACAATGAGCAGTTCTTC
CDR3: CASSVGTTSYNEQFF

J: TRBJ2-3
size: .
D: .
V: TRBV6-4
DNA: TGTGCCAGCAGTGAAGGACACACAGATACGCAGTATTTT
CDR3: CASSEGHTDTQYF

J: TRBJ1-2
size: .
D: .
V: TRBV7-3
DNA: TGTGCCAGCAGGTCTACAGGAACCCCTACCTATGGCTACACCTTC
CDR3: CASRSTGTPTYGYTF

J: TRBJ2-7
size: .
D: .
V: TRBV5-4
DNA: TGTGCCAGCAGCTCTTCTATCGAGCAGTACTTC
CDR3: CASSSSIEQYF

J: TRBJ2-1
size: .
D: .
V: TRBV12-3/TRBV12-4
DNA: TGTGCCAGCAGCCCACTACTAGGGTCTGAGCAGTTCTTC
CDR3: CASSPLLGSEQFF

J: TRBJ1-1
size: .
D: .
V: TRBV5-1
DNA: TGCGCCAGCAGCTTGGAACAGGCGAACACTGAAGCTTTCTTT
CDR3: CASSLEQANTEAFF

J: TRBJ1-1
size: .
D: .
V: TRBV4-3
DNA: TGCGCCAGCAGCCAAGATGTAGGGAGCATGAACACTGAAGCTTTCTTT
CDR3: CASSQDVGSMNTEAFF

J: TRBJ1-1
size: .
D: .
V: TRBV2
DNA: TGTGCCAGCAAACAGGTACAAGTTGCTTTCTTT
CDR3: CASKQVQVAFF

J: TRBJ1-6
size: .
D: .
V: TRBV9
DNA: TGTGCCAGCAGCGACACATATAATTCACCCCTCCACTTT
CDR3: CASSDTYNSPLHF

J: TRBJ2-3
size: .
D: TRBD2
V: TRBV2
DNA: TGTGCCAGCAGTCAGACTAGCGGGAGGGCGGATACGCAGTATTTT
CDR3: CASSQTSGRADTQYF

J: TRBJ2-2
size: .
D: TRBD2
V: TRBV9
DNA: TGTGCCAGCAGAGCGGGAGGGAACACCGGGGAGCTGTTTTTT
CDR3: CASRAGGNTGELFF

J: TRBJ1-2
size: .
D: .
V: TRBV7-2
DNA: TGTGCCAGCAGCTTCCCAAAGAGTAGTGGCTACACCTTC
CDR3: CASSFPKSSGYTF

J: TRBJ1-2
size: .
D: TRBD1
V: TRBV7-2
DNA: TGTGCCAGCAGCCCTCGGGACAGGCTCCTCTATGGCTACACCTTC
CDR3: CASSPRDRLLYGYTF

J: TRBJ2-4
size: .
D: .
V: TRBV28
DNA: TGTGCCAGCTGCGGATCCCCTCCCAAAAACATTCAGTACTTC
CDR3: CASCGSPPKNIQYF

J: TRBJ2-3
size: .
D: .
V: TRBV11-1
DNA: TGTGCCAGCAGCTCTTACACAGATACGCAGTATTTT
CDR3: CASSSYTDTQYF

J: TRBJ2-7
size: .
D: .
V: TRBV9
DNA: TGTGCCAGCAGCGTAGGAGTCGGGAGCTCCTACGAGCAGTACTTC
CDR3: CASSVGVGSSYEQYF

J: TRBJ1-1
size: .
D: TRBD1
V: TRBV5-1
DNA: TGCGCCAGCAGCTTTGGATCCAACAGGGGGAACACTGAAGCTTTCTTT
CDR3: CASSFGSNRGNTEAFF

J: TRBJ2-5
size: .
D: .
V: TRBV5-1
DNA: TGCGCCAGCAGCTTGGGTCAGCAAGAGACCCAGTACTTC
CDR3: CASSLGQQETQYF

J: TRBJ2-6
size: .
D: .
V: TRBV19
DNA: TGTGCCAGTAGTCCCGACAGACCTGGGGCCAACGTCCTGACTTTC
CDR3: CASSPDRPGANVLTF

J: TRBJ2-3
size: once
D: TRBD2
V: TRBV18
DNA: TGTGCCAGCTCCGGGACTACCCTTAAAGATACGCAGTATTTT
CDR3: CASSGTTLKDTQYF

J: TRBJ1-2
size: .
D: .
V: TRBV9
DNA: TGTGCCAGCAGCACCCCTCGGGGGGGTGATTGGGGCTACACCTTC
CDR3: CASSTPRGGDWGYTF

J: TRBJ2-2
size: .
D: .
V: TRBV19
DNA: TGTGCCAGTAGTATAGATCGTGTCACCGGGGAGCTGTTTTTT
CDR3: CASSIDRVTGELFF

J: TRBJ2-7
size: .
D: TRBD2
V: TRBV18
DNA: TGTGCCAGCTCACCGAGGATGGGCCTAGCGGGAGGCGAGCAGTACTTC
CDR3: CASSPRMGLAGGEQYF

J: TRBJ2-2
size: .
D: TRBD2
V: TRBV2
DNA: TGTGCCAGCAGGGGACTAGCGGCGAACACCGGGGAGCTGTTTTTT
CDR3: CASRGLAANTGELFF